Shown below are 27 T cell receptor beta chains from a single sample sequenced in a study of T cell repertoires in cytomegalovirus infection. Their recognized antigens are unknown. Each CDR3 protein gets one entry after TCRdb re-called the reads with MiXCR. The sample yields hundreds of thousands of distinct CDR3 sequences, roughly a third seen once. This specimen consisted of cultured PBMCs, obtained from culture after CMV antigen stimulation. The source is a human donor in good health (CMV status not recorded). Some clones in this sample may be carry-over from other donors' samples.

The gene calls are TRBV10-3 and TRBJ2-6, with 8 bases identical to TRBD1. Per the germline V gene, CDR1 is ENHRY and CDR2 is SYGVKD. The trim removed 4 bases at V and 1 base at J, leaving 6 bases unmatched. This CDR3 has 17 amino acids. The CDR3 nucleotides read TGTGCCATCAGTGTGTACAGGGGGGAATCTGGGGCCAACGTCCTGACTTTC. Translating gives CAISVYRGESGANVLTF.

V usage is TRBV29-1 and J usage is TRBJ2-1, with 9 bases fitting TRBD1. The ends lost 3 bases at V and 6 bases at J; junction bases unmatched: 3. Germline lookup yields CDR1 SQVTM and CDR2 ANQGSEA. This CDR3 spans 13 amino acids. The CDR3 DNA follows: TGCAGCGTTGACCCGACAGGGGGCAATGAGCAGTTCTTC. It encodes CSVDPTGGNEQFF.

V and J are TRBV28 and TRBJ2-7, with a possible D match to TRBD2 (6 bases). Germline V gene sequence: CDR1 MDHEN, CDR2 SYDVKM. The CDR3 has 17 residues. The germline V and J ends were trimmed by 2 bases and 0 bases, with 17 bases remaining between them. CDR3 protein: CASSLPPFGRTSYEQYF. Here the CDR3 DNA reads TGTGCCAGCAGTTTACCTCCCTTTGGGAGGACCTCCTACGAGCAGTACTTC.

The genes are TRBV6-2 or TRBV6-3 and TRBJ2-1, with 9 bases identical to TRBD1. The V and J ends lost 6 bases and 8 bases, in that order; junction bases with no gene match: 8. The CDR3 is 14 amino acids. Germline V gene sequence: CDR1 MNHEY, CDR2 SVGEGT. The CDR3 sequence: CASRPGTGSHEQFF. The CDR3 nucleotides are TGTGCCAGCAGACCCGGGACAGGGTCACATGAGCAGTTCTTC.

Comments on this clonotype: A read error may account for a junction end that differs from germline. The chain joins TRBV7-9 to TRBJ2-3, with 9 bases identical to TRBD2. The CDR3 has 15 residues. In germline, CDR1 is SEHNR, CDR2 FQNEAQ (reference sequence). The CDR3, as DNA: TGTGCCAGCAGCCTAGCGGGGAAAAGCACAGATACGCAGTATTTT. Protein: CASSLAGKSTDTQYF.

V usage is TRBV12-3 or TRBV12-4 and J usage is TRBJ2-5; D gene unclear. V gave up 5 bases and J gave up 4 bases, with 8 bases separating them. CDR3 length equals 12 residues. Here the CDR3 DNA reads TGTGCCAGCAGTCCCGAACCAGAGACCCAGTACTTC. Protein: CASSPEPETQYF.

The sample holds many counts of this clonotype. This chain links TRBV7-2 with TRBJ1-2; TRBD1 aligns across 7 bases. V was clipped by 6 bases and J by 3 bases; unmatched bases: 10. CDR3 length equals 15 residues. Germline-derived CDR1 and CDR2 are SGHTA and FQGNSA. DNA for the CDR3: TGTGCCAGCAGTCACATGCTCGGGACAGACTATGGCTACACCTTC. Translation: CASSHMLGTDYGYTF.

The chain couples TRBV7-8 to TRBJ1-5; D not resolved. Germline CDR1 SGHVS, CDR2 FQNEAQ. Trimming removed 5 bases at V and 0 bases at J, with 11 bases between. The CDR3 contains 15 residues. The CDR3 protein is CASSQDGPSNQPQHF. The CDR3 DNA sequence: TGTGCCAGCAGCCAAGACGGCCCTAGCAATCAGCCCCAGCATTTT.

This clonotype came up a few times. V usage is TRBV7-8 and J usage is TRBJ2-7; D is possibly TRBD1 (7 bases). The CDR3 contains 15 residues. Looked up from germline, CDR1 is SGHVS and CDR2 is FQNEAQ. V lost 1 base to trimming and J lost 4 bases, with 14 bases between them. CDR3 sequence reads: CASSLGGDSKYEQYF. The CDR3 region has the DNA TGTGCCAGCAGCTTAGGGGGGGACAGTAAGTACGAGCAGTACTTC.

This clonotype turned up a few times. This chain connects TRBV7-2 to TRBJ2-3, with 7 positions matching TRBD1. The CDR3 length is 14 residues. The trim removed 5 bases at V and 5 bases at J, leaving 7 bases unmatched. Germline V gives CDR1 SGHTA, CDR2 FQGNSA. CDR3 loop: CASSREGAQDTQYF. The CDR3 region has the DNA TGTGCCAGCAGCCGTGAGGGGGCGCAAGATACGCAGTATTTT. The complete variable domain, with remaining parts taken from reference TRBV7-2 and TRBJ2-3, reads GAGVSQSPSNKVTEKGKDVELRCDPISGHTALYWYRQSLGQGLEFLIYFQGNSAPDKSGLPSDRFSAERTGGSVSTLTIQRTQQEDSAVYLCASSREGAQDTQYFGPGTRLTVL.

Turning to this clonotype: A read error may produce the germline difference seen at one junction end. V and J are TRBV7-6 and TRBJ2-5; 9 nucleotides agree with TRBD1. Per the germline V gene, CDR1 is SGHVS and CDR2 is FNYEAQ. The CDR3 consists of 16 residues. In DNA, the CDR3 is TGTGCTAGCAGCTTAGATGCGACAGGGGGCCAAGAGACCCAGTACTTC. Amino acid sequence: CASSLDATGGQETQYF.

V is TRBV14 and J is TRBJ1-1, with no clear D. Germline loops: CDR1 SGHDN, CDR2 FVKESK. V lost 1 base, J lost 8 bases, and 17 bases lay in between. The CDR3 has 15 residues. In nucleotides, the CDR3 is TGTGCCAGCAGCCAAGTGTTAATAGGGTCGGGGGAAGCTTTCTTT. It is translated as CASSQVLIGSGEAFF.

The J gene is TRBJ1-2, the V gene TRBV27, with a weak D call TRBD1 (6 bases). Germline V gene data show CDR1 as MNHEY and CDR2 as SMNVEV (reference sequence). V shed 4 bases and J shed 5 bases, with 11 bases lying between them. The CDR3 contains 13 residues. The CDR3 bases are TGTGCCAGCAGTTCCACGACAGGTTATGGCTACACCTTC. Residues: CASSSTTGYGYTF.

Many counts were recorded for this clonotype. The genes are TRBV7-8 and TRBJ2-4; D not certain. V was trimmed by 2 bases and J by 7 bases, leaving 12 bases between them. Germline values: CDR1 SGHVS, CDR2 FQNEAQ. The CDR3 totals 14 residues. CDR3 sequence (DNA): TGTGCCAGCAGCTTAATCGCAGCGTCCAACATTCAGTACTTC. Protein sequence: CASSLIAASNIQYF.

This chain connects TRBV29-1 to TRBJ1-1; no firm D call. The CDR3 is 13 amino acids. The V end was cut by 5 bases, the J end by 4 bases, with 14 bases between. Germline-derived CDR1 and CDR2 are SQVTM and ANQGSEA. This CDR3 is CSVYVPGSTEAFF. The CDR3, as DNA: TGCAGCGTTTACGTCCCTGGGAGCACTGAAGCTTTCTTT. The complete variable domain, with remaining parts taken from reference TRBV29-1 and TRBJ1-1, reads SAVISQKPSRDICQRGTSLTIQCQVDSQVTMMFWYRQQPGQSLTLIATANQGSEATYESGFVIDKFPISRPNLTFSTLTVSNMSPEDSSIYLCSVYVPGSTEAFFGQGTRLTVV.

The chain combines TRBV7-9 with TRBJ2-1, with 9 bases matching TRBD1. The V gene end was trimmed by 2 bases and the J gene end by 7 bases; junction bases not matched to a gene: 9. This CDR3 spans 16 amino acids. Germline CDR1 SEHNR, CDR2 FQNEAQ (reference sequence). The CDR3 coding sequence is TGTGCCAGCAGCTTAAGATCCACAGGGGGCATGAATGAGCAGTTCTTC. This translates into CASSLRSTGGMNEQFF. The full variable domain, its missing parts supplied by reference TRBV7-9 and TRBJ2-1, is DTGVSQNPRHKITKRGQNVTFRCDPISEHNRLYWYRQTLGQGPEFLTYFQNEAQLEKSRLLSDRFSAERPKGSFSTLEIQRTEQGDSAMYLCASSLRSTGGMNEQFFGPGTRLTVL.

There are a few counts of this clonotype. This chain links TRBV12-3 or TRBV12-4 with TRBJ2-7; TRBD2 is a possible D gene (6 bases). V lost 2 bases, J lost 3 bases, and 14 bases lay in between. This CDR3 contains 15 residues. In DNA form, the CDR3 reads TGTGCCAGCAGTTTAATGCCGGGAGCGGGCTACGAGCAGTACTTC. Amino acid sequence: CASSLMPGAGYEQYF.

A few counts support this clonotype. DNA for the CDR3: TGTGCCAGCAGCTTGGCCCGTTACCCGGGACAAATCTACAATGAGCAGTTCTTC. Translating gives CASSLARYPGQIYNEQFF. The chain carries TRBV5-4 and TRBJ2-1; perhaps TRBD1 as D (6 bases). Germline V CDR1 and CDR2: SGHNT, YYREEE (reference sequence). The V end was cut by 0 bases, the J end by 3 bases, with 19 bases between. This CDR3 is built from 18 residues.

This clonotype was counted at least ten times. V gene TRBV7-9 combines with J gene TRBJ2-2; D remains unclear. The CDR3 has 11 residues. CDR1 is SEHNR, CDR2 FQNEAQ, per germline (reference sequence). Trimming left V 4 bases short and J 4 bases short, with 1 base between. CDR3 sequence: CASSSTGELFF. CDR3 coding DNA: TGTGCCAGCAGCTCCACCGGGGAGCTGTTTTTT.

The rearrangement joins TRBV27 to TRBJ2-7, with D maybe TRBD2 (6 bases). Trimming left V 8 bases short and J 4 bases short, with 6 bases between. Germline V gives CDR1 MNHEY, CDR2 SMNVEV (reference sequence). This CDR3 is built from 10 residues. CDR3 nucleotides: TGTGCCAGCGGGAGGTACGAGCAGTACGTC. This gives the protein CASGRYEQYV.

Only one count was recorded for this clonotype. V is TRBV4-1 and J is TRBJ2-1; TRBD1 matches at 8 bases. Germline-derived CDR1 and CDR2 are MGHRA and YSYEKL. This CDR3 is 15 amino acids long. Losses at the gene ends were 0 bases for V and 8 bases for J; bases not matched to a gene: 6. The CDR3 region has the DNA TGCGCCAGCAGCCAAGAATTGGACAGGGCCGATGAGCAGTTCTTC. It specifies CASSQELDRADEQFF.

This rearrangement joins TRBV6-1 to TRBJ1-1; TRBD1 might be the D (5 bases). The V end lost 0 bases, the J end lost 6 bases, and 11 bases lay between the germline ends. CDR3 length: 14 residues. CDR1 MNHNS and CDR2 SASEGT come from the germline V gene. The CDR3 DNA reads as TGTGCCAGCAGTGAAGCGTGGAGGGACGCTGAAGCTTTCTTT. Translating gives CASSEAWRDAEAFF.

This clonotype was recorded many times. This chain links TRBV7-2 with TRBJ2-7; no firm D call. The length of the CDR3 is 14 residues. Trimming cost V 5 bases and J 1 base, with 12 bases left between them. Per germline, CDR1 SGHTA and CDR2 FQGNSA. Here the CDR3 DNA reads TGTGCCAGCAGCCCCCATCAGGCGTCCTACGAGCAGTACTTC. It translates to CASSPHQASYEQYF.

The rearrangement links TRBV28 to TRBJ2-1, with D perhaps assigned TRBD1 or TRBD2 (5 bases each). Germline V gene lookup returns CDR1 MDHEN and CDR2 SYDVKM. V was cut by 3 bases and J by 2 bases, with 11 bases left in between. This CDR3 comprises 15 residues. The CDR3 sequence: CASSFTREPYNEQFF. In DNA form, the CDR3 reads TGTGCCAGCAGTTTTACCAGGGAGCCCTACAATGAGCAGTTCTTC.

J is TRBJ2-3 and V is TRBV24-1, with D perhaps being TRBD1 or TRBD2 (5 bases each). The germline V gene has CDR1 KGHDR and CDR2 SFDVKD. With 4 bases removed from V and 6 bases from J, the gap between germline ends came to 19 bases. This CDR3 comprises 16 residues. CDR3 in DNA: TGTGCCACCAGTGACCATAACCCGGGACCCAATGATACGCAGTATTTT. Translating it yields CATSDHNPGPNDTQYF.

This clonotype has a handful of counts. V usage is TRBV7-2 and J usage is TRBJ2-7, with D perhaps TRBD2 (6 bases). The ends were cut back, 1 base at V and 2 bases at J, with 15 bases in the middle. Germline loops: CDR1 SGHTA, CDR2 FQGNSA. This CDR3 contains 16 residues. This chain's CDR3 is CASSLVGGGDPYEQYF. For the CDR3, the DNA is TGTGCCAGCAGCTTAGTAGGTGGCGGGGACCCCTACGAGCAGTACTTC.

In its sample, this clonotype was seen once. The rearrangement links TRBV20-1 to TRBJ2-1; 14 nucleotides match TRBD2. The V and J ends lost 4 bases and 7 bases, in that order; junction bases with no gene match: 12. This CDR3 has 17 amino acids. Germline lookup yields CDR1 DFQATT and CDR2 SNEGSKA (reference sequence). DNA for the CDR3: TGCAGTGCTATCGCCGGGACTAGCGGGAGTTCGGGGAATGAGCAGTTCTTC. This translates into CSAIAGTSGSSGNEQFF.